This TCR beta chain comes out of a study of T cell responses to AZD1222 COVID-19 vaccine. Findings and caveats of the study: Spike-specific TCR repertoires showed rising breadth and depth after two AZD1222 doses. The reported proportion of spike-specific TCRs targeting unmutated variant regions was nearly half. The CD4 TCRs associated with vaccination extended across spike and predominated at 160-218 and 743-854.

Trimming stripped 0 bases from V and 5 bases from J, with 13 bases between. The length of the CDR3 is 16 residues. CDR1 is LNHNV, CDR2 YYDKDF, per germline (reference sequence). Measured with immunoSEQ multiplex PCR; TCRdb has only the in-frame clones, and not every one. The sample shows around 99,000 clones, 90% to 95% of them seen only once. Details on this clone: What it recognizes is unknown.

The input for sequencing was peripheral blood, taken on day 0 of AZD1222 vaccination. V is TRBV15 and J is TRBJ1-4; D is ambiguous. This clonotype was sampled from an adult in good health. The CDR3 DNA is TGTGCCACCAGCAGAGACACGGGCGTTCGGAATGAAAAACTGTTTTTT. Protein product: CATSRDTGVRNEKLFF.